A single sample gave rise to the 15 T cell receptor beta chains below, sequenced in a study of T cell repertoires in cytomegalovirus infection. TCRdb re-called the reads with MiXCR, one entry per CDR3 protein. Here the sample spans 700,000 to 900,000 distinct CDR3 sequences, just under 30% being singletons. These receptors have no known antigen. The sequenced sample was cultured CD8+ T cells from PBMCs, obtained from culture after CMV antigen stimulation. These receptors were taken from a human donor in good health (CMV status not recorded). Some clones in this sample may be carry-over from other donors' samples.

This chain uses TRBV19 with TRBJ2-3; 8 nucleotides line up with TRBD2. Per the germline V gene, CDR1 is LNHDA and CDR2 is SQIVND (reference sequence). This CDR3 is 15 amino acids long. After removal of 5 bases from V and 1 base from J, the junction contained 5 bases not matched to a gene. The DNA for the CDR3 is TGTGCCAGTAGTCCGATGACTAGCGGCACAGATACGCAGTATTTT. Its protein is CASSPMTSGTDTQYF.

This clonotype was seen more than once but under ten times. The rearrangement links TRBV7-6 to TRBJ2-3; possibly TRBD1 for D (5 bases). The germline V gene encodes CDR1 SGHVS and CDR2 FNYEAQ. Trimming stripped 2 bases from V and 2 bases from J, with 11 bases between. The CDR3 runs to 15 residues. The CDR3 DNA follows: TGTGCCAGCAGCTTAATTCAGGGTTTCACAGATACGCAGTATTTT. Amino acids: CASSLIQGFTDTQYF. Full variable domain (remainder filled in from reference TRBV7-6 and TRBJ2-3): GAGVSQSPRYKVTKRGQDVALRCDPISGHVSLYWYRQALGQGPEFLTYFNYEAQQDKSGLPNDRFSAERPEGSISTLTIQRTEQRDSAMYRCASSLIQGFTDTQYFGPGTRLTVL.

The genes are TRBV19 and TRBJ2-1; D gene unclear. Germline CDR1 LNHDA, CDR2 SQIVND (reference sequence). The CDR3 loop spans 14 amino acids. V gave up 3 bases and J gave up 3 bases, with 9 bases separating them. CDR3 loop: CASSMYKFYNEQFF. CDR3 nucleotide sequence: TGTGCCAGTAGTATGTACAAGTTCTACAATGAGCAGTTCTTC. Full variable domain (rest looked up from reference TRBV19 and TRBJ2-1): DGGITQSPKYLFRKEGQNVTLSCEQNLNHDAMYWYRQDPGQGLRLIYYSQIVNDFQKGDIAEGYSVSREKKESFPLTVTSAQKNPTAFYLCASSMYKFYNEQFFGPGTRLTVL.

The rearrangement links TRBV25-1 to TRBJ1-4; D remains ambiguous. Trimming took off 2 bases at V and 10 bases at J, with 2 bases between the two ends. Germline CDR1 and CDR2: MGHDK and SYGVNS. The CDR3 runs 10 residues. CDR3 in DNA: TGTGCCAGCAGTGAAGGAAAACTGTTTTTT. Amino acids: CASSEGKLFF.

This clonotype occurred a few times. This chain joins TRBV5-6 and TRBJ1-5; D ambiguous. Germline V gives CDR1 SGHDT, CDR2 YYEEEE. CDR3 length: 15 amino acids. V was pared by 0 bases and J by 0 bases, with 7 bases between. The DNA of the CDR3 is TGTGCCAGCAGCTTGGGTCTTCCTAGCAATCAGCCCCAGCATTTT. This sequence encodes CASSLGLPSNQPQHF.

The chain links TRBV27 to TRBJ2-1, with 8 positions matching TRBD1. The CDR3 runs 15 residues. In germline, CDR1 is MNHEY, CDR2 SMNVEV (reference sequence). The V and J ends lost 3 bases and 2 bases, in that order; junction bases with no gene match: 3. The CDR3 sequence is CASSLDRVAYNEQFF. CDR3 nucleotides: TGTGCCAGCAGTTTGGACAGGGTGGCCTACAATGAGCAGTTCTTC.

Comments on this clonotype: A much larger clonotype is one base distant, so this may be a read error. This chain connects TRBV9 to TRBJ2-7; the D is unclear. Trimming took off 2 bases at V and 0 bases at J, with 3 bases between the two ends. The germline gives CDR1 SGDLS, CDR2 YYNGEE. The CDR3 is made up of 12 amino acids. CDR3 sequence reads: CASSVSSYEQYF. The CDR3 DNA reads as TGTGCCAGCAGCGTTAGCTCCTACGAGCAGTACTTC.

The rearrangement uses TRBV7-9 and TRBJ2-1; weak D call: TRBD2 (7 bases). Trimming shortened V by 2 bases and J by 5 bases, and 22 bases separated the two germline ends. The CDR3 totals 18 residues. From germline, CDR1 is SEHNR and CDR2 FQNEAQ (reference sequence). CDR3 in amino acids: CASSLRGGGGGVNNEQFF. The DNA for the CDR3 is TGTGCCAGCAGCTTAAGGGGGGGGGGGGGCGGGGTAAACAATGAGCAGTTCTTC.

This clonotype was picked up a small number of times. The CDR3 region is CASSPRAGVGTGELFF. CDR3 nucleotides: TGTGCCAGCAGCCCCAGAGCGGGGGTGGGAACCGGGGAGCTGTTTTTT. The chain carries TRBV7-2 and TRBJ2-2, with TRBD2 matching 8 bases. Germline lookup yields CDR1 SGHTA and CDR2 FQGNSA. The V and J ends lost 5 bases and 5 bases, in that order; junction bases with no gene match: 10. This CDR3 region has 16 residues.

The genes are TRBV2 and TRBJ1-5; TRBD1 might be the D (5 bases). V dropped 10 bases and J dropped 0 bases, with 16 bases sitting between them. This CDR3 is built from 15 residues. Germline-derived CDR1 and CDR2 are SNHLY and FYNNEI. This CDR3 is CATHEGPYSNQPQHF. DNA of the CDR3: TGTGCCACTCACGAGGGGCCTTATAGCAATCAGCCCCAGCATTTT.

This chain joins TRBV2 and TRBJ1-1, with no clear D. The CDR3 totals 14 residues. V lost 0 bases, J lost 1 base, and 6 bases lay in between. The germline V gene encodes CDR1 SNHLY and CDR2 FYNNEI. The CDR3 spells CASSEALRNTEAFF. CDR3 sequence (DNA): TGTGCCAGCAGTGAAGCGCTCAGGAACACTGAAGCTTTCTTT.

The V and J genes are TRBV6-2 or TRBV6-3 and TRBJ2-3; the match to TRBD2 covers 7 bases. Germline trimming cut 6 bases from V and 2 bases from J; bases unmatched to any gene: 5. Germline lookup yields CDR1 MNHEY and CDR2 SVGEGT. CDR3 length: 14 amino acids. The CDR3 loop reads CASSVAGPTDTQYF. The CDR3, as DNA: TGTGCCAGCAGCGTAGCGGGTCCCACAGATACGCAGTATTTT.

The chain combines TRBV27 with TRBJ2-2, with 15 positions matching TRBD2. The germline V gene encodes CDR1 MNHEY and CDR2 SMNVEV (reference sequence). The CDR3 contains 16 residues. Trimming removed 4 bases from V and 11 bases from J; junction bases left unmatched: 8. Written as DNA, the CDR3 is TGTGCCAGCAGTTCCGGACTAGCGGGGGGGTGGGACGAGCTGTTTTTT. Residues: CASSSGLAGGWDELFF.

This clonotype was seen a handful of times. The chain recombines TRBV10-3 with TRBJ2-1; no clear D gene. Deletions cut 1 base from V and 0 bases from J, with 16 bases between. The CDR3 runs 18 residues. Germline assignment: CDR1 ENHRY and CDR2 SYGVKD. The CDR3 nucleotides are TGTGCCATCAGTGAGTACCCCCTATCAAGCAGCTCCTACAATGAGCAGTTCTTC. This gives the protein CAISEYPLSSSSYNEQFF.

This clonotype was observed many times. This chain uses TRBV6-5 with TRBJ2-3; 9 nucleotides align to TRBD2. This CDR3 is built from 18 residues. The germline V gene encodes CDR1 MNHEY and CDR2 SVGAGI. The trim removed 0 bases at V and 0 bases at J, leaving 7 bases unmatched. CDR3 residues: CASSYSSSGTASTDTQYF. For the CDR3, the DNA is TGTGCCAGCAGTTACTCCTCTAGCGGGACCGCTAGCACAGATACGCAGTATTTT.